The next 17 T cell receptor beta chains were all read from a single sample in a study of T cell changes during pregnancy in multiple sclerosis. The method was immunoSEQ multiplex PCR; TCRdb's version includes in-frame clones alone and lacks a portion of them. The data contain over 90,000 clones, 80% to 95% of them singletons. The material sequenced was peripheral blood, taken after pregnancy. The receptor source for this set is a female donor with multiple sclerosis, enrolled in a pregnancy study.

The gene calls are TRBV28 and TRBJ1-5; 8 bases align to TRBD1. From germline, CDR1 is MDHEN and CDR2 SYDVKM. This CDR3 is 15 amino acids long. J lost 4 bases, V lost 3 bases, and 5 bases had no gene match. CDR3 sequence reads: CASSFSGTGNQPQHF. In DNA form, the CDR3 reads TGTGCCAGCAGTTTCTCTGGGACAGGTAATCAGCCCCAGCATTTT.

The chain employs TRBV7-9 and TRBJ1-4, with 9 nucleotides matching TRBD1. The V segment lost 5 bases and the J segment 8 bases; nucleotides outside the gene matches: 9. This CDR3 region has 15 residues. Germline CDR1 SEHNR, CDR2 FQNEAQ (reference sequence). The CDR3 DNA sequence: TGTGCCAGCAGCGCGGGACAGGGAAATTACGAAAAACTGTTTTTT. Translated: CASSAGQGNYEKLFF.

This rearrangement joins TRBV10-2 to TRBJ2-5; 12 bases fit TRBD2. The CDR3 is 15 residues long. J lost 1 base, V lost 8 bases, and 5 bases had no gene match. Germline CDR1 and CDR2: WSHSY and SAAADI. CDR3 in amino acids: CASDGTSGFQETQYF. The CDR3, as DNA: TGCGCCAGCGATGGGACTAGCGGGTTCCAAGAGACCCAGTACTTC.

The gene calls are TRBV7-2 and TRBJ2-2, with D maybe TRBD1 (5 bases). Trimming removed 5 bases from V and 4 bases from J, with 11 bases in between. The germline CDR1 and CDR2 sequences are SGHTA and FQGNSA. This CDR3 is 14 amino acids long. This CDR3 reads CASSPRATTGELFF. CDR3 nucleotide sequence: TGTGCCAGCAGCCCCAGGGCTACCACCGGGGAGCTGTTTTTT. The full variable domain, with the rest looked up from reference TRBV7-2 and TRBJ2-2, is GAGVSQSPSNKVTEKGKDVELRCDPISGHTALYWYRQSLGQGLEFLIYFQGNSAPDKSGLPSDRFSAERTGGSVSTLTIQRTQQEDSAVYLCASSPRATTGELFFGEGSRLTVL.

This chain links TRBV4-3 with TRBJ2-1, with 8 nucleotides matching TRBD1. CDR1 LGHNA and CDR2 YSLEER come from the germline V gene. The CDR3 is 14 amino acids. V trimming: 1 base; J trimming: 12 bases; junction bases outside the gene matches: 8. The CDR3 loop reads CASSQVPGGARQFF. CDR3 DNA sequence: TGCGCCAGCAGCCAAGTCCCAGGGGGCGCGCGGCAGTTCTTC.

This sequence joins TRBV19 and TRBJ1-1, with 7 bases aligning to TRBD1. The J segment lost 0 bases and the V segment lost 1 base, leaving 11 bases of the junction unmatched. This CDR3 comprises 18 residues. Germline CDR1 and CDR2: LNHDA and SQIVND (reference sequence). CDR3 residues: CASSIAVLGGQVNTEAFF. The CDR3 region has the DNA TGTGCCAGTAGTATAGCCGTTTTAGGCGGACAGGTGAACACTGAAGCTTTCTTT. Filled out from reference TRBV19 and TRBJ1-1, the complete variable domain reads DGGITQSPKYLFRKEGQNVTLSCEQNLNHDAMYWYRQDPGQGLRLIYYSQIVNDFQKGDIAEGYSVSREKKESFPLTVTSAQKNPTAFYLCASSIAVLGGQVNTEAFFGQGTRLTVV.

This clone has a single count. The rearrangement uses TRBV19 and TRBJ2-2; D is possibly TRBD2 (5 bases). Per germline, CDR1 LNHDA and CDR2 SQIVND (reference sequence). V shed 3 bases and J shed 1 base, with 12 bases lying between them. This CDR3 comprises 16 residues. The CDR3 is CASSITPAVNTGELFF. Here the CDR3 DNA reads TGTGCCAGTAGTATTACCCCAGCGGTGAACACCGGGGAGCTGTTTTTT.

The V and J genes are TRBV28 and TRBJ2-5, with D tentatively TRBD1 (5 bases). The germline V gene has CDR1 MDHEN and CDR2 SYDVKM. V lost 8 bases, J lost 5 bases, and 18 bases lay in between. The CDR3 extends over 14 amino acids. CDR3 residues: CASRGAGLGETQYF. DNA for the CDR3: TGTGCCAGCCGTGGGGCAGGGCTTGGGGAGACCCAGTACTTC.

The chain couples TRBV6-5 to TRBJ2-1; 10 positions match TRBD1. Per the germline V gene, CDR1 is MNHEY and CDR2 is SVGAGI. This CDR3 has 14 amino acids. V dropped 8 bases and J dropped 6; count of bases not matched to a gene: 7. CDR3 DNA: TGTGCCAGCGCGGGGGACAGGGGAATCAATGAGCAGTTCTTC. It is translated as CASAGDRGINEQFF.

The chain uses TRBV6-1 and TRBJ2-7; possible D gene TRBD1, 6 bases. CDR1 MNHNS and CDR2 SASEGT come from the germline V gene. V lost 7 bases, J lost 4 bases, and 8 bases lay in between. The CDR3 has 11 residues. The CDR3, as DNA: TGTGCCAGCACCCAGGGGTACGAGCAGTACTTC. Translated: CASTQGYEQYF.

This clone has only one observation. The chain is built from TRBV11-2 and TRBJ1-1, with a weak D call TRBD1 (5 bases). The V and J ends lost 6 bases and 3 bases respectively, with 14 bases between them. The germline V gene encodes CDR1 SGHAT and CDR2 FQNNGV. The CDR3 is made up of 14 amino acids. Written as DNA, the CDR3 is TGTGCCAGCAGTGTGGAGGGGTTGGACACTGAAGCTTTCTTT. It encodes CASSVEGLDTEAFF.

CDR3 sequence (DNA): TGTGCCAGCAGTGACAGAAAATGGACAGGCTTCAATCAGCCCCAGCATTTT. Amino acid sequence: CASSDRKWTGFNQPQHF. This chain joins TRBV6-1 and TRBJ1-5, with 7 bases that match TRBD1. The ends lost 3 bases at V and 3 bases at J; junction bases unmatched: 11. Per germline, CDR1 MNHNS and CDR2 SASEGT. This CDR3 region has 17 residues.

A note on this clone: This clone may be a read error of a much larger clone one base away. This CDR3 is also generated by other DNA sequences in the sample. This chain links TRBV5-1 with TRBJ2-7; 8 bases fit TRBD1. Germline CDR1 SGHRS, CDR2 YFSETQ. CDR3 length equals 16 residues. CDR3 amino acids: CASSLTSMGQAYEQYF. In DNA form, the CDR3 reads TGCGCCAGCAGCTTGACGTCGATGGGACAGGCCTATGAGCAGTACTTC. The whole variable domain, filled in from reference TRBV5-1 and TRBJ2-7, reads KAGVTQTPRYLIKTRGQQVTLSCSPISGHRSVSWYQQTPGQGLQFLFEYFSETQRNKGNFPGRFSGRQFSNSRSEMNVSTLELGDSALYLCASSLTSMGQAYEQYFGPGTRLTVT.

This clone was counted between two and nine times. The chain joins TRBV9 to TRBJ1-1, with 8 bases matching TRBD1. The junction had 9 bases not matched to a gene; V was cut back by 3 bases and J by 5 bases. This CDR3 is built from 15 residues. Germline V gene data show CDR1 as SGDLS and CDR2 as YYNGEE. In DNA form, the CDR3 reads TGTGCCAGCAGCGACACAGGGGGAGGTGGGACTGAAGCTTTCTTT. It translates to CASSDTGGGGTEAFF.

The chain links TRBV7-3 to TRBJ1-1, with D perhaps matching TRBD1 (5 bases). The CDR3 is made up of 13 amino acids. The germline V gene has CDR1 SGHTA and CDR2 FQGTGA. Trimming removed 4 bases from V and 3 bases from J, with 9 bases in between. The CDR3: CASSWRGDTEAFF. The CDR3 region has the DNA TGTGCCAGCAGCTGGAGGGGAGACACTGAAGCTTTCTTT.

Details on this clone: The sample carries other DNA sequences with the same CDR3. The V and J genes are TRBV5-1 and TRBJ2-5; 8 nucleotides match TRBD1. This CDR3 contains 15 residues. V shed 0 bases, J shed 2 bases, and the junction held 3 bases outside the gene matches. Germline CDR1 and CDR2: SGHRS and YFSETQ. The CDR3 coding sequence is TGCGCCAGCAGCTTGGCCCGGACAGGGCAAGAGACCCAGTACTTC. Translating it yields CASSLARTGQETQYF.

This clone was detected only once. The chain combines TRBV27 with TRBJ2-5; D is perhaps TRBD1 (6 bases). Germline CDR1 reads MNHEY; CDR2 reads SMNVEV (reference sequence). The ends were cut back, 3 bases at V and 5 bases at J, with 10 bases in the middle. The CDR3 has 13 residues. As DNA, the CDR3 is TGTGCCAGCAGTTTTCAGGGGATGGAGACCCAGTACTTC. Translating it yields CASSFQGMETQYF.